This TCR beta chain stems from a study of blood T cell repertoires in COVID-19. Individuals drawn from around 25 US areas were about 18 to 100 years old. Cohort 3 recovery required two negative PCRs, clearance, or symptom resolution. Original methodology: Estimates of nucleated cell counts were drawn from the amplification of reference gene primers. Sequenced by immunoSEQ multiplex PCR; TCRdb stores in-frame clones only, minus some. The V and J calls and clone size are taken from that table; D and trimming were inferred from the DNA. The sample shows 200,000 or so clones, roughly 80% of them seen only once. Germline trimming cut 1 base from V and 6 bases from J; bases unmatched to any gene: 3. Germline assignment: CDR1 LNHNV and CDR2 YYDKDF (reference sequence). The CDR3 loop spans 14 amino acids.

The sequencing sample was made of PBMCs or T cells enriched from blood (not recorded which). V and J are TRBV15 and TRBJ1-2; the match to TRBD1 covers 9 bases. The receptor's source is a man aged 55 to 70 who had recovered from COVID-19. The CDR3 spells CATSRGTGANGYTF. The CDR3 bases are TGTGCCACCAGCAGAGGGACAGGGGCGAATGGCTACACCTTC.